The T cell receptor beta chain under discussion was sequenced for a study of blood T cell repertoires in COVID-19. In the original processing: Reference gene primer amplification yielded estimated nucleated cell counts. Clones were read by immunoSEQ multiplex PCR, and TCRdb kept only the in-frame ones, dropping some. Clone size and the V and J calls come from that table; the DNA yielded D and trimming. The sample lists 190,000 or so clones; 80% to 90% were seen once. V was pared by 5 bases and J by 10 bases, with 21 bases between. Germline V gene sequence: CDR1 LNHDA, CDR2 SQIVND (reference sequence). The CDR3 contains 14 residues.

This chain uses TRBV19 with TRBJ2-7; a possible D gene is TRBD2 (6 bases). The sequencing input was peripheral blood. This receptor was taken from a woman over 75 with COVID-19, enrolled during active disease. CDR3 nucleotides: TGTGCCAGTAGTCCCCAAGGGACTCTACAGGTACAGTACTTC. Translated: CASSPQGTLQVQYF. The full variable domain, in which reference TRBV19 and TRBJ2-7 provide the parts outside the CDR3, is DGGITQSPKYLFRKEGQNVTLSCEQNLNHDAMYWYRQDPGQGLRLIYYSQIVNDFQKGDIAEGYSVSREKKESFPLTVTSAQKNPTAFYLCASSPQGTLQVQYFGPGTRLTVT.